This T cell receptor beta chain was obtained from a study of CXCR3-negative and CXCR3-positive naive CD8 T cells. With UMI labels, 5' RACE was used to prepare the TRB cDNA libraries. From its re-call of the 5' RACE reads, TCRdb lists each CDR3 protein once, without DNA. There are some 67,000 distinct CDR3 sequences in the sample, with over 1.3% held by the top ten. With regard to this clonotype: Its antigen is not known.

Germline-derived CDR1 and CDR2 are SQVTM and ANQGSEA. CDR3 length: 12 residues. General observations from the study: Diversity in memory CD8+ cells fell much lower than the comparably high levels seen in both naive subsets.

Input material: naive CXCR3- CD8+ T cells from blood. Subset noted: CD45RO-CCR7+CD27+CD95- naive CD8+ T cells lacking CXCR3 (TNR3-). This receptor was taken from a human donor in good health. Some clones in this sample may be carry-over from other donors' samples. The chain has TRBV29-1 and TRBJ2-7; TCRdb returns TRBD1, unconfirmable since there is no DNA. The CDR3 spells CSVRGQGVEQYF.